One and the same sample provided the 19 T cell receptor beta chains below, sequenced in a study of shared clonotypes between healthy human individuals. Sequenced by immunoSEQ multiplex PCR; TCRdb stores in-frame clones only, minus some. The sample lists about 700,000 clones, about 91% occurring once. It was CD45RO-negative cells, positively selected for CCR7, that made up naive CD8 cells, with terminally differentiated effector memory CD45RA+ cells excluded. Sequenced input: naive CD8+ T cells sorted from blood. The receptor set was obtained from a man younger than 40 in good health.

V and J are TRBV7-2 and TRBJ2-7; perhaps TRBD1 as D (5 bases). There are 16 residues in the CDR3. Germline CDR1 and CDR2: SGHTA and FQGNSA. Trimming pared 4 bases from V and 4 bases from J, leaving 20 bases between. The CDR3 coding sequence is TGTGCCAGCAGCTCCGACCCCAGGGAAGGATCGTACGAGCAGTACTTC. The encoded protein is CASSSDPREGSYEQYF.

This clone was observed a single time. The rearrangement joins TRBV9 to TRBJ2-3, with 11 bases identical to TRBD1. Germline V lookup: CDR1 SGDLS, CDR2 YYNGEE. The CDR3 runs to 16 residues. Trimming took 4 bases from V and 2 from J; bases not matched to a gene: 6. The CDR3 here is CASSPGDRGVTDTQYF. As DNA, the CDR3 is TGTGCCAGCAGCCCTGGGGACAGGGGGGTCACAGATACGCAGTATTTT. Full variable domain (rest looked up from reference TRBV9 and TRBJ2-3): DSGVTQTPKHLITATGQRVTLRCSPRSGDLSVYWYQQSLDQGLQFLIQYYNGEERAKGNILERFSAQQFPDLHSELNLSSLELGDSALYFCASSPGDRGVTDTQYFGPGTRLTVL.

This chain connects TRBV5-8 to TRBJ2-6; D remains ambiguous. The germline gives CDR1 SGHTS, CDR2 YDEGEE. The germline V and J ends were trimmed by 0 bases and 0 bases, with 4 bases remaining between them. The CDR3 contains 15 residues. The CDR3, as DNA: TGTGCCAGCAGCTTGGACAGCTCTGGGGCCAACGTCCTGACTTTC. Amino acid sequence: CASSLDSSGANVLTF.

This clone was recorded once. This chain links TRBV7-9 with TRBJ1-5, with TRBD1 matching over 7 bases. The V segment lost 3 bases and the J segment 2 bases; nucleotides outside the gene matches: 4. The CDR3 has 15 residues. The germline CDR1 and CDR2 sequences are SEHNR and FQNEAQ (reference sequence). CDR3 in DNA: TGTGCCAGCAGCTTCGGGACAGTGGGCAATCAGCCCCAGCATTTT. This sequence encodes CASSFGTVGNQPQHF.

The chain has TRBV27 and TRBJ2-7, with D tentatively TRBD1 or TRBD2 (5 bases each). CDR3 length equals 14 residues. V gave up 5 bases and J gave up 3 bases, with 14 bases separating them. Germline V gene data show CDR1 as MNHEY and CDR2 as SMNVEV (reference sequence). CDR3 coding DNA: TGTGCCAGCAGTGGGGACCTCGGAGGCTACGAGCAGTACTTC. Protein sequence: CASSGDLGGYEQYF.

The chain links TRBV29-1 to TRBJ2-1, with 8 positions matching TRBD2. From germline, CDR1 is SQVTM and CDR2 ANQGSEA. J was trimmed by 1 base and V by 4 bases; bases with no gene match: 6. The length of the CDR3 is 15 residues. The CDR3 protein is CSVVSSGMSYNEQFF. For the CDR3, the DNA is TGCAGCGTTGTGAGTAGCGGGATGTCCTACAATGAGCAGTTCTTC.

This clone appeared once. This sequence joins TRBV4-3 and TRBJ2-1, with D perhaps matching TRBD2 (7 bases). The V end was cut by 3 bases, the J end by 3 bases, with 21 bases between. Germline V CDR1 and CDR2: LGHNA, YSLEER. This CDR3 has 18 residues. In DNA, the CDR3 is TGCGCCAGCAGCCATCCGTGGGAGGGGGGGTCAAGCTACAATGAGCAGTTCTTC. Translation: CASSHPWEGGSSYNEQFF.

This clone was seen once. The CDR3 bases are TGTGCCACCTCAGGGAAATCTGACGGCTACACCTTC. Amino acids: CATSGKSDGYTF. The genes are TRBV15 and TRBJ1-2; a weak D match, TRBD1 (5 bases). V lost 8 bases to trimming and J lost 8 bases, with 15 bases between them. Germline V lookup: CDR1 LNHNV, CDR2 YYDKDF (reference sequence). The CDR3 spans 12 residues.

This chain uses TRBV7-2 with TRBJ2-3, with 10 bases matching TRBD2. CDR3 length equals 17 residues. The trim removed 3 bases at V and 5 bases at J, leaving 11 bases unmatched. Germline assignment: CDR1 SGHTA and CDR2 FQGNSA. This CDR3 is CASSFLGEREGVDTQYF. The CDR3 DNA follows: TGTGCCAGCAGCTTTCTGGGCGAGCGGGAGGGGGTAGATACGCAGTATTTT.

The CDR3 DNA reads TGCGCCAGCAGTGAGTCCGGGCAGGGGAGGGACAATGAGCAGTTCTTC. Its translation is CASSESGQGRDNEQFF. The V and J genes are TRBV10-1 and TRBJ2-1, with D maybe TRBD2 (7 bases). The germline gives CDR1 WNHNN, CDR2 SYGVQD (reference sequence). The V end lost 0 bases, the J end lost 5 bases, and 14 bases lay between the germline ends. There are 16 residues in the CDR3.

The genes are TRBV7-9 and TRBJ1-4, with D uncertain. With 4 bases removed from V and 4 bases from J, the gap between germline ends came to 10 bases. Germline assignment: CDR1 SEHNR and CDR2 FQNEAQ (reference sequence). This CDR3 is 14 amino acids long. CDR3 protein: CASSSPRSNEKLFF. The CDR3 DNA reads as TGTGCCAGCAGCTCCCCCCGCAGTAATGAAAAACTGTTTTTT.

This rearrangement joins TRBV20-1 to TRBJ2-1, with TRBD1 as a possible D gene (6 bases). Trimming pared 3 bases from V and 10 bases from J, leaving 10 bases between. CDR1 and CDR2 from the germline V gene are DFQATT and SNEGSKA (reference sequence). The CDR3 loop spans 11 amino acids. The CDR3 sequence is CSARAGTEQFF. The CDR3 DNA follows: TGCAGTGCTAGGGCCGGGACAGAGCAGTTCTTC.

This chain links TRBV18 with TRBJ2-1, with 7 bases lining up with TRBD2. The CDR3 loop spans 17 amino acids. Germline assignment: CDR1 KGHSH and CDR2 LQKENI. J was trimmed by 0 bases and V by 3 bases; bases with no gene match: 8. The CDR3 spells CASSPEAGVVSYNEQFF. The CDR3 bases are TGTGCCAGCTCACCTGAGGCGGGAGTAGTCTCCTACAATGAGCAGTTCTTC. Looking up the rest from reference TRBV18 and TRBJ2-1 gives the full variable domain: NAGVMQNPRHLVRRRGQEARLRCSPMKGHSHVYWYRQLPEEGLKFMVYLQKENIIDESGMPKERFSAEFPKEGPSILRIQQVVRGDSAAYFCASSPEAGVVSYNEQFFGPGTRLTVL.

This chain uses TRBV6-1 with TRBJ2-2; D might be TRBD1 or TRBD2, each matching 5 bases. V gave up 2 bases and J gave up 1 base, with 17 bases separating them. The CDR3 sequence is 18 residues long. CDR1 MNHNS and CDR2 SASEGT come from the germline V gene. In DNA, the CDR3 is TGTGCCAGCAGTGAACGGGGCTGGCCCCAGAAGAACACCGGGGAGCTGTTTTTT. Its translation is CASSERGWPQKNTGELFF.

This chain joins TRBV14 and TRBJ2-1; D is unresolved. CDR3 size: 13 residues. V lost 1 base to trimming and J lost 7 bases, with 8 bases between them. CDR1 and CDR2 from the germline V gene are SGHDN and FVKESK. The CDR3 DNA sequence: TGTGCCAGCAGCCAAGTCCCCCGAAATGAGCAGTTCTTC. Amino acid sequence: CASSQVPRNEQFF.

The CDR3 reads CASSPVQGASYNEQFF. The CDR3 nucleotides are TGTGCCAGCAGCCCCGTACAGGGGGCGTCATACAATGAGCAGTTCTTC. J is TRBJ2-1 and V is TRBV7-9, with TRBD1 matching over 9 bases. CDR1 SEHNR and CDR2 FQNEAQ come from the germline V gene (reference sequence). CDR3 length: 16 amino acids. The ends lost 5 bases at V and 4 bases at J; junction bases unmatched: 9.

The rearrangement uses TRBV5-1 and TRBJ2-3; 11 bases agree with TRBD2. This CDR3 is built from 17 residues. From germline, CDR1 is SGHRS and CDR2 YFSETQ. Trimming took 5 bases from V and 0 from J; bases not matched to a gene: 8. This CDR3 reads CASRTGTSGDSTDTQYF. CDR3 in DNA: TGCGCCAGCAGGACAGGGACTAGCGGAGATAGCACAGATACGCAGTATTTT.

This sequence joins TRBV11-2 and TRBJ2-3; 7 bases are a match to TRBD2. CDR1 is SGHAT and CDR2 is FQNNGV in the germline V gene. V lost 5 bases and J lost 4; bases outside the gene matches: 9. The CDR3 extends over 15 amino acids. This CDR3 reads CASSPLRETSDTQYF. For the CDR3, the DNA is TGTGCCAGCAGCCCACTGCGGGAGACCTCAGATACGCAGTATTTT.

The chain employs TRBV29-1 and TRBJ2-2; tentative D call: TRBD1 (5 bases). Germline CDR1 and CDR2: SQVTM and ANQGSEA. The V and J ends lost 2 bases and 4 bases respectively, with 17 bases between them. The CDR3 is 16 amino acids. Here the CDR3 reads CSVETPPGLGTGELFF. CDR3 in DNA: TGCAGCGTTGAAACCCCCCCAGGGTTAGGCACCGGGGAGCTGTTTTTT.